The present entry profiles one TCR beta chain with its context. Its antigen is not identified. CDR3 size: 13 residues. Germline-derived CDR1 and CDR2 are ENHRY and SYGVKD. Trimming removed 7 bases from V and 4 bases from J, with 8 bases in between. These data come from a study of T-cell memory formation after mild COVID-19. Study results and caveats: Pre-infection memory showed some responding clones, and this suggested that cross-reactive memory joined.

5'RACE primed from the constant segment yielded TCR alpha and TCR beta cDNA libraries bearing sample barcodes and UMIs. TCRdb processed the 5' RACE reads anew with MiXCR; each CDR3 protein has one entry. The table lists fewer than 250,000 distinct CDR3 sequences, just over 15% of them singletons, with 2.1% in the top ten. This sequence joins TRBV10-3 and TRBJ2-6; D is undetermined. The receptor comes from an adult woman who had mild COVID-19 (a few samples of this study predate the infection). Cell type and time point are not known. The sample consisted of PBMCs or a T cell subset sorted from them (not recorded which). The CDR3 here is CAITDGGANVLTF. The CDR3 region has the DNA TGTGCCATCACCGACGGGGGGGCCAACGTCCTGACTTTC.